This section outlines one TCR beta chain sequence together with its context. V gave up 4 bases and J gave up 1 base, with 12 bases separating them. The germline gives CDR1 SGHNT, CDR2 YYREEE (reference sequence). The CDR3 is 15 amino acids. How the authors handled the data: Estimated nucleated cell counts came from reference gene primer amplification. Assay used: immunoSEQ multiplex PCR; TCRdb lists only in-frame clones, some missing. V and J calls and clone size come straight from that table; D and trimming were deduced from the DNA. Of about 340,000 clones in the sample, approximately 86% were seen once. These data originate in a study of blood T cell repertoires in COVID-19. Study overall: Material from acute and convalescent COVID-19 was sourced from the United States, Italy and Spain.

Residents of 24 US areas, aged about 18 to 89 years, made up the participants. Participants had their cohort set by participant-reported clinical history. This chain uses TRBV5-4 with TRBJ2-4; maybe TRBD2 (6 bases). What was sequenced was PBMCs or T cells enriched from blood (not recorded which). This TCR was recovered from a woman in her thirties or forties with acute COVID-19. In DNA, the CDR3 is TGTGCCAGCAGCCCCTCTGGGGGGGCCAAAAACATTCAGTACTTC. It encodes CASSPSGGAKNIQYF.